The 4 T cell receptor beta chains reported below all come from one sample, sequenced in a study of blood T cell repertoires in COVID-19. The method was immunoSEQ multiplex PCR; TCRdb's version includes in-frame clones alone and lacks a portion of them. Among about 42,000 clones, 90% were seen once, and the ten largest hold roughly 3.1%. Sequences were obtained from peripheral blood. These receptors all stem from a man aged 50-59 years with active COVID-19.

This chain joins TRBV4-2 and TRBJ2-1, with a possible D match to TRBD2 (6 bases). Germline CDR1 reads LGHNA; CDR2 reads YNFKEQ. This CDR3 contains 16 residues. Trimming left V 1 base short and J 1 base short, with 11 bases between. The CDR3 here is CASSQGAGGSYNEQFF. The CDR3 DNA sequence: TGTGCCAGCAGCCAAGGCGCCGGGGGATCCTACAATGAGCAGTTCTTC.

This rearrangement joins TRBV11-1 to TRBJ2-2; D is possibly TRBD2 (5 bases). V lost 4 bases and J 6 bases, leaving 9 bases between the germline ends. Germline CDR1 is SGHAT and CDR2 is FQDESV (reference sequence). The CDR3 extends over 13 amino acids. In DNA form, the CDR3 reads TGTGCCAGCAGCTCCCTACTAGCCGGGGAGCTGTTTTTT. This encodes CASSSLLAGELFF.

The chain is built from TRBV19 and TRBJ2-7, with TRBD2 matching 13 bases. This CDR3 has 15 amino acids. J was trimmed by 5 bases and V by 5 bases; bases with no gene match: 6. Germline V gene lookup returns CDR1 LNHDA and CDR2 SQIVND (reference sequence). This CDR3 is CASSPRTSGGDEQYF. The CDR3 nucleotides are TGTGCCAGTAGTCCCAGGACTAGCGGGGGAGACGAGCAGTACTTC.

The rearrangement uses TRBV3-1 (or the pseudogene TRBV3-2) and TRBJ2-5, with 15 nucleotides matching TRBD2. This CDR3 comprises 16 residues. V was clipped by 3 bases and J by 5 bases; unmatched bases: 4. Germline CDR1 reads LGHDT; CDR2 reads YNNKEL (reference sequence). CDR3 coding DNA: TGTGCCAGCAGCCAGGGACTAGCGGGGGGAGGGGAGACCCAGTACTTC. Translating gives CASSQGLAGGGETQYF.